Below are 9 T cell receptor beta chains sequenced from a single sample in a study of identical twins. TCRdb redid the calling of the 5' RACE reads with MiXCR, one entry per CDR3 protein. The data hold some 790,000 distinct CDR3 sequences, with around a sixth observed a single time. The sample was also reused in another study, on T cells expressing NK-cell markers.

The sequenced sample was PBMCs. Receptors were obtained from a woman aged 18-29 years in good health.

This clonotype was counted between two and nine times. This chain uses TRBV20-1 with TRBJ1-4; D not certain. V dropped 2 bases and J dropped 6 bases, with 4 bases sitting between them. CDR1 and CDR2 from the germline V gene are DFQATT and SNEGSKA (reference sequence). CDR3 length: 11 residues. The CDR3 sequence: CSARPYEKLFF. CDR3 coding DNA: TGCAGTGCTAGACCCTATGAAAAACTGTTTTTT.

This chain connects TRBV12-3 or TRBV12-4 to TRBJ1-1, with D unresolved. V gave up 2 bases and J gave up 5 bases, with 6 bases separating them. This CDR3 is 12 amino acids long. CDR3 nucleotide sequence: TGTGCCAGCAGTTTACCGGCTACTGAAGCTTTCTTT. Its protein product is CASSLPATEAFF.

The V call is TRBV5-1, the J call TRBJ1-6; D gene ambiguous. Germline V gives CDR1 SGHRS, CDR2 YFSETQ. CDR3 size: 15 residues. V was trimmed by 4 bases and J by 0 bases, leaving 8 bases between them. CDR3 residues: CASSPSTSYNSPLHF. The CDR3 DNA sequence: TGCGCCAGCAGCCCATCGACCTCCTATAATTCACCCCTCCACTTT.

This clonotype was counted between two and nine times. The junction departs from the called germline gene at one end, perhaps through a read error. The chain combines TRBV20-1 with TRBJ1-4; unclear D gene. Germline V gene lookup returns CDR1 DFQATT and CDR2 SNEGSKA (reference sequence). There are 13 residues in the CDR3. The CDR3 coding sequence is TGCAGTGCTAGTACCTTCTCGGATGAGAAACTGTTTTTT. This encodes CSASTFSDEKLFF.

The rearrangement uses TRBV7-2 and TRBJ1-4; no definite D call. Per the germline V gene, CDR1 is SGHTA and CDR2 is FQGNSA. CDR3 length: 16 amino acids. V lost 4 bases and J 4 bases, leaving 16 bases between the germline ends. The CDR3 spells CASSSSRRDNNEKLFF. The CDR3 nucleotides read TGTGCCAGCAGCTCGTCCAGGAGGGATAATAATGAAAAACTGTTTTTT.

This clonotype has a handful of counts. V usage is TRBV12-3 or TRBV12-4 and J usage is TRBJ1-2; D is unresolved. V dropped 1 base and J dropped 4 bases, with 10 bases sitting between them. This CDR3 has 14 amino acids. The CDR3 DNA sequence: TGTGCCAGCAGTTTAGGGGCCCTATCCTATGGCTACACCTTC. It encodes CASSLGALSYGYTF.

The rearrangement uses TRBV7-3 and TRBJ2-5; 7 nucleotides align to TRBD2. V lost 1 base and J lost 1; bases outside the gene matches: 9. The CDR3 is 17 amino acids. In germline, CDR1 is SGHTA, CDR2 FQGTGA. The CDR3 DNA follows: TGTGCCAGCAGCTTAATAGGGACTACCAGCCTCCAAGAGACCCAGTACTTC. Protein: CASSLIGTTSLQETQYF.

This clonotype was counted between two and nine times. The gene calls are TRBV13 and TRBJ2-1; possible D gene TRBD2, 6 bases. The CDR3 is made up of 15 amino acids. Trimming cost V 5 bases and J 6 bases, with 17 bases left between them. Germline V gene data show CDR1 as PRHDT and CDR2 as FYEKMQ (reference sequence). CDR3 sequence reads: CASSLVVGGPNEQFF. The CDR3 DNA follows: TGTGCCAGCAGCCTCGTCGTCGGGGGTCCCAATGAGCAGTTCTTC.

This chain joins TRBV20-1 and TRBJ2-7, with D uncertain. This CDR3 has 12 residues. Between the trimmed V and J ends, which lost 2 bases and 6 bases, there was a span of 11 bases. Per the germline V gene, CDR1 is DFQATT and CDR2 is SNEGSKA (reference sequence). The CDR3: CSARYDPGEQYF. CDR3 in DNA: TGCAGTGCTAGATATGACCCCGGCGAGCAGTACTTC.